The 25 T cell receptor beta chains below were found in one sample sequenced in a study of vaccination and CD4 T cells after COVID-19. No antigen has been identified for these receptors. The Oncomine TCR Beta short-read assay sequenced DNA from cultured CD4+ T cells. Once CD4+ T cells had been cultured, genomic DNA was extracted from them. MiXCR, applied by TCRdb to the PCR reads, yields one record per CDR3 protein. The sample has roughly 9,000 distinct CDR3 sequences, 30% to 40% seen once; the top ten hold approximately 22%. Sample treatment: roughly 10-day PBMC culture with coronavirus spike peptide pools or control peptides (ViraFEST assay). Unexposed donor CD4+ T cells predated the COVID-19 pandemic, collected 2011-2018. The sample comprised CD4+ T cells from blood, cultured in vitro. All receptors derive from a human donor in good health.

This clonotype was seen more than once but under ten times. The V and J genes are TRBV11-2 and TRBJ1-1; unclear D gene. Trimming took off 4 bases at V and 0 bases at J, with 6 bases between the two ends. In germline, CDR1 is SGHAT, CDR2 FQNNGV. There are 13 residues in the CDR3. The CDR3 nucleotides are TGTGCCAGCAGCTCAGGACTGAACACTGAAGCTTTCTTT. The encoded protein is CASSSGLNTEAFF.

This sequence joins TRBV20-1 and TRBJ1-4; no firm D call. Trimming cost V 6 bases and J 5 bases, with 13 bases left between them. CDR3 length: 13 amino acids. The germline V gene encodes CDR1 DFQATT and CDR2 SNEGSKA (reference sequence). CDR3 bases: TGCAGTGCCGAGGCAGTCCCAAATGAAAAACTGTTTTTT. It is translated as CSAEAVPNEKLFF.

The chain employs TRBV6-2 or TRBV6-3 and TRBJ2-7; 8 nucleotides agree with TRBD1. The CDR3 is made up of 15 amino acids. Germline lookup yields CDR1 MNHEY and CDR2 SVGEGT. With V trimmed by 7 bases and J by 0 bases, 8 bases remained unmatched. The chain's CDR3 is CASNPPGTGSYEQYF. The CDR3 DNA follows: TGTGCCAGCAATCCTCCCGGGACAGGCTCCTACGAGCAGTACTTC.

In its sample, this clonotype was seen a few times. The CDR3 coding sequence is TGCAGTGCTATAAATGAACAGGGCTCTGAAGCTTTCTTT. Its protein product is CSAINEQGSEAFF. The chain employs TRBV20-1 and TRBJ1-1; TRBD1 is a possible D gene (6 bases). V was clipped by 4 bases and J by 6 bases, with 15 bases between them. In germline, CDR1 is DFQATT, CDR2 SNEGSKA (reference sequence). This CDR3 comprises 13 residues.

This clonotype was counted once. The junction departs from the called germline gene at one end, perhaps through a read error. This chain joins TRBV20-1 and TRBJ2-1; possible D gene TRBD1, 5 bases. The germline V gene encodes CDR1 DFQATT and CDR2 SNEGSKA (reference sequence). This CDR3 is 12 amino acids long. This chain's CDR3 is CSASGQGGEQLF. CDR3 DNA sequence: TGCAGTGCTAGCGGGCAGGGCGGTGAGCAGCTCTTC.

J is TRBJ1-2 and V is TRBV20-1; D remains ambiguous. The CDR3 extends over 15 amino acids. The V end was cut by 3 bases, the J end by 7 bases, with 21 bases between. Germline V lookup: CDR1 DFQATT, CDR2 SNEGSKA (reference sequence). This chain's CDR3 is CSASKAAGAAGGYTF. In DNA form, the CDR3 reads TGCAGTGCTAGTAAGGCCGCTGGAGCGGCGGGTGGCTACACCTTC.

The V and J genes are TRBV5-1 and TRBJ2-3; D assignment may be TRBD1 or TRBD2 (5 bases each). V was trimmed by 0 bases and J by 1 base, leaving 12 bases between them. The CDR3 has 16 residues. Per the germline V gene, CDR1 is SGHRS and CDR2 is YFSETQ. The CDR3 bases are TGCGCCAGCAGCTTGGTAGGGCAGGGAGGCACAGATACGCAGTATTTT. Its translation is CASSLVGQGGTDTQYF.

This clonotype was seen only a few times. The rearrangement joins TRBV20-1 to TRBJ2-5; 7 bases fit TRBD1. Trimming cost V 2 bases and J 2 bases; bases outside gene matches: 2. From germline, CDR1 is DFQATT and CDR2 SNEGSKA (reference sequence). CDR3 length: 13 residues. This CDR3 reads CSARPGGQETQYF. CDR3 DNA: TGCAGTGCTAGACCAGGGGGTCAAGAGACCCAGTACTTC.

Only a few counts were recorded for this clonotype. V gene TRBV19 combines with J gene TRBJ2-1; D not resolved. CDR1 LNHDA and CDR2 SQIVND come from the germline V gene (reference sequence). The CDR3 totals 14 residues. V lost 7 bases, J lost 8 bases, and 18 bases lay in between. The CDR3 DNA follows: TGTGCCAGTATGGGCCGCGGTCTTAAGGATGAGCAGTTCTTC. Translation: CASMGRGLKDEQFF.

A note on this clonotype: A read error may produce the germline difference seen at one junction end. The V call is TRBV27, the J call TRBJ2-7; 7 bases map to TRBD2. This CDR3 contains 16 residues. Germline lookup yields CDR1 MNHEY and CDR2 SMNVEV (reference sequence). The CDR3 spells CVSGPPTRAFPPEQYF. CDR3 sequence (DNA): TGCGTTAGCGGGCCTCCTACGAGAGCCTTTCCTCCCGAGCAGTACTTC.

This clonotype was observed a handful of times. The V and J genes are TRBV19 and TRBJ2-1; a weak D match, TRBD2 (5 bases). The germline gives CDR1 LNHDA, CDR2 SQIVND (reference sequence). Between the trimmed V and J ends, which lost 10 bases and 9 bases, there was a span of 25 bases. This CDR3 has 15 residues. This CDR3 is CATRSRSQGGREQFF. Written as DNA, the CDR3 is TGTGCCACCCGTTCCCGGTCCCAAGGAGGACGTGAGCAGTTCTTC.

This clonotype is labeled medium-sized. The J gene is TRBJ1-5, the V gene TRBV7-2; D not certain. Trimming stripped 2 bases from V and 0 bases from J, with 8 bases between. CDR3 length: 15 residues. The germline CDR1 and CDR2 sequences are SGHTA and FQGNSA. CDR3 coding DNA: TGTGCCAGCAGCTTAACGCGGAATAGCAATCAGCCCCAGCATTTT. Translated: CASSLTRNSNQPQHF.

The chain is built from TRBV19 and TRBJ2-1; 9 bases align to TRBD1. Losses at the gene ends were 6 bases for V and 8 bases for J; bases not matched to a gene: 8. Per the germline V gene, CDR1 is LNHDA and CDR2 is SQIVND (reference sequence). The length of the CDR3 is 14 residues. The CDR3 spells CASRRQGEGDEQFF. The CDR3 region has the DNA TGTGCCAGTAGAAGACAGGGGGAGGGGGATGAGCAGTTCTTC.

The chain is built from TRBV11-3 and TRBJ1-1; 8 nucleotides match TRBD1. The germline V gene encodes CDR1 SGHNT and CDR2 YENEEA. This CDR3 spans 17 amino acids. V lost 5 bases and J lost 0; bases outside the gene matches: 11. The CDR3 loop reads CASSPLVQGVMNTEAFF. As DNA, the CDR3 is TGTGCCAGCAGCCCGCTGGTACAGGGGGTGATGAACACTGAAGCTTTCTTT.

CDR3 sequence reads: CSARKLAGGRDIQYF. The DNA of the CDR3 is TGCAGTGCTAGAAAACTAGCGGGAGGGCGGGACATTCAGTACTTC. The V gene is TRBV20-1, the J gene TRBJ2-4; 13 bases line up with TRBD2. The length of the CDR3 is 15 residues. J was trimmed by 8 bases and V by 2 bases; bases with no gene match: 6. From germline, CDR1 is DFQATT and CDR2 SNEGSKA (reference sequence).

This clonotype was detected only a few times. This rearrangement joins TRBV28 to TRBJ1-5, with 8 bases identical to TRBD1. Germline loops: CDR1 MDHEN, CDR2 SYDVKM. The CDR3 spans 14 residues. V dropped 6 bases and J dropped 3; count of bases not matched to a gene: 4. CDR3 sequence: CASRWDRYNQPQHF. CDR3 nucleotides: TGTGCCAGCAGATGGGACAGGTACAATCAGCCCCAGCATTTT.

This clonotype was counted only a few times. The CDR3 DNA is TGCAGTGCGGGGGCGGACGGGGGCTCTCAGGGAAACACCATATATTTT. It codes for CSAGADGGSQGNTIYF. The chain has TRBV20-1 and TRBJ1-3; D might be TRBD1 (6 bases). CDR1 and CDR2 from the germline V gene are DFQATT and SNEGSKA (reference sequence). The CDR3 is made up of 16 amino acids. V was trimmed by 6 bases and J by 4 bases, leaving 22 bases between them.

The chain is built from TRBV6-1 and TRBJ1-3; 8 bases line up with TRBD1. The V gene's germline CDR1 is MNHNS and CDR2 SASEGT. The CDR3 length is 13 residues. V trimming: 6 bases; J trimming: 10 bases; junction bases outside the gene matches: 8. The CDR3, as DNA: TGTGCCAGCAGCTCGCGGACAGGGTATACCATATATTTT. It yields the protein CASSSRTGYTIYF.

The chain uses TRBV4-2 and TRBJ2-5; 8 bases map to TRBD1. Losses at the gene ends were 0 bases for V and 5 bases for J; bases not matched to a gene: 2. The CDR3 loop spans 14 amino acids. Germline V gene lookup returns CDR1 LGHNA and CDR2 YNFKEQ. The CDR3 nucleotides are TGTGCCAGCAGCCAAGATCGACAGGGGGAGACCCAGTACTTC. It specifies CASSQDRQGETQYF.

This clonotype has only a few counts. V usage is TRBV20-1 and J usage is TRBJ2-1; 11 bases are a match to TRBD1. The CDR3 runs 14 residues. V was clipped by 6 bases and J by 3 bases; unmatched bases: 4. The V gene's germline CDR1 is DFQATT and CDR2 SNEGSKA (reference sequence). DNA of the CDR3: TGCAGTGCATCCGGGACAGGGGGCTACAATGAGCAGTTCTTC. Residues: CSASGTGGYNEQFF.

This clonotype was seen a few times. V and J are TRBV7-2 and TRBJ2-3; D ambiguous. This CDR3 has 18 residues. The V gene's germline CDR1 is SGHTA and CDR2 FQGNSA. The V gene lost 3 bases and the J gene lost 0 bases, with 19 bases spanning the gap. CDR3 bases: TGTGCCAGCAGCTTCGCCGGGTGGGTTTCATATAGCACAGATACGCAGTATTTT. Encoded protein: CASSFAGWVSYSTDTQYF.

V gene TRBV30 combines with J gene TRBJ2-1; 12 nucleotides match TRBD2. This CDR3 is built from 13 residues. After removal of 4 bases from V and 12 bases from J, the junction contained 7 bases not matched to a gene. Germline V gene data show CDR1 as GTSNPN and CDR2 as SVGIG (reference sequence). CDR3 amino acids: CAWTMTSGGGQFF. The CDR3 DNA follows: TGTGCCTGGACCATGACTAGCGGGGGAGGGCAGTTCTTC.

The chain couples TRBV14 to TRBJ2-5, with D hard to call. Between the trimmed V and J ends, which lost 3 bases and 5 bases, there was a span of 4 bases. In germline, CDR1 is SGHDN, CDR2 FVKESK. The CDR3 has 11 amino acids. CDR3 loop: CASSQIETQYF. DNA of the CDR3: TGTGCCAGCAGCCAGATTGAGACCCAGTACTTC.

This clonotype was seen a few times. The rearrangement joins TRBV20-1 to TRBJ2-1; 12 positions match TRBD1. The CDR3 is 15 residues long. V lost 3 bases to trimming and J lost 5 bases; unmatched junction nucleotides: 5. Looked up from germline, CDR1 is DFQATT and CDR2 is SNEGSKA (reference sequence). CDR3 nucleotides: TGCAGTGCTAGGGTCCGGGACAGGGGGCACAATGAGCAGTTCTTC. It translates to CSARVRDRGHNEQFF.

The chain uses TRBV6-2 or TRBV6-3 and TRBJ2-7, with D unresolved. V lost 0 bases, J lost 6 bases, and 3 bases lay in between. The germline V gene has CDR1 MNHEY and CDR2 SVGEGT. This CDR3 is built from 11 residues. CDR3 in amino acids: CASSYSTEQYF. CDR3 nucleotide sequence: TGTGCCAGCAGTTACTCGACCGAGCAGTACTTC.